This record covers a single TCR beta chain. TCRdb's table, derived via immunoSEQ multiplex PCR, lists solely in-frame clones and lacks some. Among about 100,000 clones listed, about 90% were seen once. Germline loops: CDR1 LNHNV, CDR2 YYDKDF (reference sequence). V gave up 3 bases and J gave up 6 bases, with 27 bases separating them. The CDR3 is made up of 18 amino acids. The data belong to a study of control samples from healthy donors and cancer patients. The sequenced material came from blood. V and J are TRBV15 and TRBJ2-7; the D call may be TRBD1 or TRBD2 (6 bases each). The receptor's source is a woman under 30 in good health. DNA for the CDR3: TGTGCCACCAGCAGCGCTAAGGGGTTCAGGGGAGCCGGGGGCGAGCAGTACTTC. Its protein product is CATSSAKGFRGAGGEQYF.